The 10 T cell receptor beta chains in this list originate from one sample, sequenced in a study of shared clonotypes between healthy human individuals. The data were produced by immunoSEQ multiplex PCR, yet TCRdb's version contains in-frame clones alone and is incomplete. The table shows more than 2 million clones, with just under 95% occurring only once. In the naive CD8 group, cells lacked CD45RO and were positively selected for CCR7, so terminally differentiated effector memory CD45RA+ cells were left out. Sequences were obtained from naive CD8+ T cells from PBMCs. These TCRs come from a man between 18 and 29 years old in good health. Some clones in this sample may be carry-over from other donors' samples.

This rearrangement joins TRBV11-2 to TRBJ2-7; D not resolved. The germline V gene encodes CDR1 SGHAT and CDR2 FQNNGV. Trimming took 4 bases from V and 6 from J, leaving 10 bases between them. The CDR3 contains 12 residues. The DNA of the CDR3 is TGTGCCAGCAGCTCAGTCTTGGGCGAGCAGTACTTC. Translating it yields CASSSVLGEQYF.

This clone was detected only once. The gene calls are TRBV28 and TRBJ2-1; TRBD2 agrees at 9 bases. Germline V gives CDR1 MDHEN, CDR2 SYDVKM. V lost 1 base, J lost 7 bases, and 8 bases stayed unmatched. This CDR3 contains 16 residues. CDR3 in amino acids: CASSLSAGGWGNEQFF. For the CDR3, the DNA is TGTGCCAGCAGTTTATCTGCGGGAGGGTGGGGTAATGAGCAGTTCTTC.

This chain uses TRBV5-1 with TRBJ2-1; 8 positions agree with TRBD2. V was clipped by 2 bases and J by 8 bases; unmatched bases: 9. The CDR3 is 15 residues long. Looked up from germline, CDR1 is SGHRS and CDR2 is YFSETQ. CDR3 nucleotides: TGCGCCAGCAGCTTCGTGGATAGCGGGATAGATGAGCAGTTCTTC. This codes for CASSFVDSGIDEQFF.

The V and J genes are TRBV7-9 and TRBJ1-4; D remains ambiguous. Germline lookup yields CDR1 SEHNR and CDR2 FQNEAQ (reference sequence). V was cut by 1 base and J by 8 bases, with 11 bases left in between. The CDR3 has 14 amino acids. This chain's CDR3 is CASSLEGNVEKLFF. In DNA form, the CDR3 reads TGTGCCAGCAGCTTAGAAGGGAATGTGGAAAAACTGTTTTTT.

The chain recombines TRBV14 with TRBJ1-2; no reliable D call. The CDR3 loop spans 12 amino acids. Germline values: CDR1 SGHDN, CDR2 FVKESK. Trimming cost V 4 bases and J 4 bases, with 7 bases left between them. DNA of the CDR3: TGTGCCAGCAGCCTTGGGGTCTATGGCTACACCTTC. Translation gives CASSLGVYGYTF.

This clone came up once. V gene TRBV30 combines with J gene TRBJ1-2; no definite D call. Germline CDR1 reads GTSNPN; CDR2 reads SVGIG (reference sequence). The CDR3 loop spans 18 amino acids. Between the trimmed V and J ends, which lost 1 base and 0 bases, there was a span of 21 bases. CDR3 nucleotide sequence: TGTGCCTGGAGTGATAGGGCCCGATTACTCCCTTCTAACTATGGCTACACCTTC. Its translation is CAWSDRARLLPSNYGYTF.

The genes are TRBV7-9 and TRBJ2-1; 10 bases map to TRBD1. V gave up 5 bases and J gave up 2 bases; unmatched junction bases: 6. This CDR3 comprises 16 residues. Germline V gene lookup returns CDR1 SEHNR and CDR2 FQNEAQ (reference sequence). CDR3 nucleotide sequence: TGTGCCAGCAGCCCCGTGACAGGGGGCGCCTACAATGAGCAGTTCTTC. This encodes CASSPVTGGAYNEQFF.

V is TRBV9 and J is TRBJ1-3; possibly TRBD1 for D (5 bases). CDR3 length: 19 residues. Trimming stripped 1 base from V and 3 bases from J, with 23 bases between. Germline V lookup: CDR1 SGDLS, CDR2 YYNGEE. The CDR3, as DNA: TGTGCCAGCAGCGTATCCCGGGGGACCACCGCGGAGTTTGGAAACACCATATATTTT. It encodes CASSVSRGTTAEFGNTIYF.

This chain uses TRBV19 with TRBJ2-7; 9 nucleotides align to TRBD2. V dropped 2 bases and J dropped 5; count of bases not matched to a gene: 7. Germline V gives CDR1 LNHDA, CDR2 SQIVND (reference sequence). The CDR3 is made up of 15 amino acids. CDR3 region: CASSITSGRFNEQYF. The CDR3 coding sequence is TGTGCCAGTAGTATAACCAGCGGGAGGTTTAACGAGCAGTACTTC.

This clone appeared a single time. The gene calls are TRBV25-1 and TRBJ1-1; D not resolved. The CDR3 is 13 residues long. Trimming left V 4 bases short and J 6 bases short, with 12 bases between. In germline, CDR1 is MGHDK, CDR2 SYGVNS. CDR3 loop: CASSVKGSAEAFF. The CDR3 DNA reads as TGTGCCAGCAGTGTTAAGGGAAGCGCTGAAGCTTTCTTT.